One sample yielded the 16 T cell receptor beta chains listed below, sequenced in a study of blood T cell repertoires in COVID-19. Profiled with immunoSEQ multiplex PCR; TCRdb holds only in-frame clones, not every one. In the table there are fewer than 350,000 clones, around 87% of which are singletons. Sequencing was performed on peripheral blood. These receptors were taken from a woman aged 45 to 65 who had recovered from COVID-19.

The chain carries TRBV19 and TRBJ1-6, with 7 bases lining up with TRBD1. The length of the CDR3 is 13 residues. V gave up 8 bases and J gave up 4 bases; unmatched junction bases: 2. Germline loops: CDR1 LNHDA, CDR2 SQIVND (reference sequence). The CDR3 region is CASLGQYNSPLHF. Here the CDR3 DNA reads TGTGCCAGTCTGGGACAGTATAATTCACCCCTCCACTTT.

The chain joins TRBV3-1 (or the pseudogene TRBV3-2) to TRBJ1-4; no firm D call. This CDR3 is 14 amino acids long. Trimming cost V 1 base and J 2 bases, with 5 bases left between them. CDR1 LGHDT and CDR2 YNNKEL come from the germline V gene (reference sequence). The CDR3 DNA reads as TGTGCCAGCAGCCAAGCCGGGACTAATGAAAAACTGTTTTTT. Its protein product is CASSQAGTNEKLFF.

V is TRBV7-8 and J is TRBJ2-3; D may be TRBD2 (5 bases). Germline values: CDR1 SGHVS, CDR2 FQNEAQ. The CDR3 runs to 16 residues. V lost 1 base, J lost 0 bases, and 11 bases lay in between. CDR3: CASSLGGGLSTDTQYF. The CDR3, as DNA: TGTGCCAGCAGCTTAGGTGGAGGCCTCAGCACAGATACGCAGTATTTT.

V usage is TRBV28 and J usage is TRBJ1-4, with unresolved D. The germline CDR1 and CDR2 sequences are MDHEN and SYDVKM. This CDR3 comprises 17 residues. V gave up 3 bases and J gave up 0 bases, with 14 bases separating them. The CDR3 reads CASSFGQPDATNEKLFF. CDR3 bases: TGTGCCAGCAGTTTTGGGCAGCCCGATGCAACTAATGAAAAACTGTTTTTT.

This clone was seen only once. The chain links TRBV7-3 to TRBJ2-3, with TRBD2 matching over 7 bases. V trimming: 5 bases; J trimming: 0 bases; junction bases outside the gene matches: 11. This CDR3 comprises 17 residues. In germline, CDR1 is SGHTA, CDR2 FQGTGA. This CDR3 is CASSREANPGSTDTQYF. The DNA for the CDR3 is TGTGCCAGCAGCCGGGAGGCAAACCCAGGAAGCACAGATACGCAGTATTTT. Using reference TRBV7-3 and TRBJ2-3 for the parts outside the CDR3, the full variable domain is GAGVSQTPSNKVTEKGKYVELRCDPISGHTALYWYRQSLGQGPEFLIYFQGTGAADDSGLPNDRFFAVRPEGSVSTLKIQRTERGDSAVYLCASSREANPGSTDTQYFGPGTRLTVL.

CDR3 sequence: CASSNRSGTVNYGYTF. The DNA of the CDR3 is TGTGCCAGTAGTAACCGATCCGGGACAGTAAACTATGGCTACACCTTC. The chain is built from TRBV19 and TRBJ1-2; 7 bases match TRBD1. Looked up from germline, CDR1 is LNHDA and CDR2 is SQIVND (reference sequence). The CDR3 spans 16 residues. V gave up 4 bases and J gave up 2 bases; unmatched junction bases: 10.

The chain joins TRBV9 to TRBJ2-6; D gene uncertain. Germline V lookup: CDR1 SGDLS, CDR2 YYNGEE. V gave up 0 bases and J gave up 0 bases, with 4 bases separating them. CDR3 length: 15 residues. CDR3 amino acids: CASSVESSGANVLTF. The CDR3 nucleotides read TGTGCCAGCAGCGTAGAGAGCTCTGGGGCCAACGTCCTGACTTTC. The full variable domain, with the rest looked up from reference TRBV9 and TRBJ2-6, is DSGVTQTPKHLITATGQRVTLRCSPRSGDLSVYWYQQSLDQGLQFLIQYYNGEERAKGNILERFSAQQFPDLHSELNLSSLELGDSALYFCASSVESSGANVLTFGAGSRLTVL.

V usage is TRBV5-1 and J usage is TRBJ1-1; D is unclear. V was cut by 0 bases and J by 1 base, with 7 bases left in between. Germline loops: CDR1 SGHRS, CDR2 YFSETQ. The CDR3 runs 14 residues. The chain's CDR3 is CASSLVMANTEAFF. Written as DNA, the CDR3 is TGCGCCAGCAGCTTGGTTATGGCGAACACTGAAGCTTTCTTT.

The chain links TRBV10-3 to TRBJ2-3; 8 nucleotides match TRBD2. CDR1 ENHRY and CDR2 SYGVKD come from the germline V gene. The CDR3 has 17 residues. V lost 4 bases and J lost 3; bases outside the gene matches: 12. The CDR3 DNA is TGTGCCATCAGTGTGTTCCCCCCGGCTAGCGGGACAGATACGCAGTATTTT. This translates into CAISVFPPASGTDTQYF.

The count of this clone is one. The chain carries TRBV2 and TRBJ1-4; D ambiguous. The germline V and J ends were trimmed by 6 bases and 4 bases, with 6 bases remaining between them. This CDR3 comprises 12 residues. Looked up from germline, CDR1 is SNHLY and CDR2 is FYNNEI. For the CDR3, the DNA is TGTGCCAGCAGGTCAGATAATGAAAAACTGTTTTTT. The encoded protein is CASRSDNEKLFF. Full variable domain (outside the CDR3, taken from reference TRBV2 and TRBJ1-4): EPEVTQTPSHQVTQMGQEVILRCVPISNHLYFYWYRQILGQKVEFLVSFYNNEISEKSEIFDDQFSVERPDGSNFTLKIRSTKLEDSAMYFCASRSDNEKLFFGSGTQLSVL.

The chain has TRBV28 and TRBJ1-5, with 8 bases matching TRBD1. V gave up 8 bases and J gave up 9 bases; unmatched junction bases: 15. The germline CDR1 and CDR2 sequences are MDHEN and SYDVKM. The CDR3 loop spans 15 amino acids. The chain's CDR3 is CASALHRGDFPPQHF. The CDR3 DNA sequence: TGTGCCAGCGCATTACACAGGGGGGATTTCCCGCCCCAGCATTTT.

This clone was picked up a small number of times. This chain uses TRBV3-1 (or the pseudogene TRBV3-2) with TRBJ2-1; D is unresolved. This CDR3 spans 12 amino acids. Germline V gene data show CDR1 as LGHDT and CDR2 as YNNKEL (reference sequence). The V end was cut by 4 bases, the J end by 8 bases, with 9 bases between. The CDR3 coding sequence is TGTGCCAGCAGCCCCCAACGGGATGAGCAGTTCTTC. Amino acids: CASSPQRDEQFF.

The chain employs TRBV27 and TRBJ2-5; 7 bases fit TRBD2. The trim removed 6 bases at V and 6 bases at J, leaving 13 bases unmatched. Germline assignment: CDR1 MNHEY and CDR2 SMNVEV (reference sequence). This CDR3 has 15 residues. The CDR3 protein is CASRAGAGVGKTQYF. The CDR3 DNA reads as TGTGCCAGCAGAGCTGGCGCGGGAGTCGGAAAGACCCAGTACTTC.

CDR3 residues: CASSLDRVDTEAFF. In nucleotides, the CDR3 is TGTGCCAGCAGCTTAGACAGGGTGGACACTGAAGCTTTCTTT. The chain employs TRBV7-2 and TRBJ1-1; D perhaps matches TRBD1 (6 bases). Trimming shortened V by 1 base and J by 3 bases, and 9 bases separated the two germline ends. Germline CDR1 reads SGHTA; CDR2 reads FQGNSA. The CDR3 covers 14 residues.

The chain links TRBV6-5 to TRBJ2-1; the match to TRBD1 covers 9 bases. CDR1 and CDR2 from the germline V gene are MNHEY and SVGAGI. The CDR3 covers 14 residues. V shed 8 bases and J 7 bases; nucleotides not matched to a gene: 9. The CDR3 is CASCIGDRANEQFF. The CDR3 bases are TGTGCCAGCTGCATTGGGGACAGGGCTAATGAGCAGTTCTTC.

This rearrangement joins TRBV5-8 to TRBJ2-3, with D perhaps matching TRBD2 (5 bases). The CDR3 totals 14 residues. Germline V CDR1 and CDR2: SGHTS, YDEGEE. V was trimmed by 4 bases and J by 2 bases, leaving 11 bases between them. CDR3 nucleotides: TGTGCCAGCAGCCGGGAAGGGTCCACAGATACGCAGTATTTT. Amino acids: CASSREGSTDTQYF. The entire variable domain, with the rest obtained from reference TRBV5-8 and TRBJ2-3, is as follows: EAGVTQSPTHLIKTRGQQATLRCSPISGHTSVYWYQQALGLGLQFLLWYDEGEERNRGNFPPRFSGRQFPNYSSELNVNALELEDSALYLCASSREGSTDTQYFGPGTRLTVL.